This T cell receptor (beta chain) appears in the sequencing data of a study of blood T cell repertoires in COVID-19. Study-level background: The samples span acute and convalescent COVID-19 from the United States, Italy and Spain. T cells, B-cell-depleted T cells, or PBMCs provided the cDNA or gDNA that served as material.

The CDR3 sequence is 15 residues long. CDR1 is LNHDA and CDR2 is SQIVND in the germline V gene (reference sequence). Trimming took off 5 bases at V and 5 bases at J, with 16 bases between the two ends. Seattle patients were enrolled while actively infected and followed longitudinally. Original handling: Estimation of nucleated cell counts relied on the amplification of reference gene primers. Clones were sequenced by immunoSEQ multiplex PCR, and TCRdb holds only the in-frame ones, with some missing. The DNA was the basis for D and trimming; V, J and clone size are from that table. The data contain about 160,000 clones, more than 75% of them singletons.

The material sequenced was peripheral blood. The sequence was obtained from a woman in her 70s with COVID-19, enrolled during active disease. The V and J genes are TRBV19 and TRBJ1-5; possible D gene TRBD1, 5 bases. CDR3 amino acids: CASSYGRGKDQPQHF. In DNA, the CDR3 is TGTGCCAGTAGTTACGGTAGGGGTAAAGATCAGCCCCAGCATTTT.